This T cell receptor beta chain was sequenced for a study of cytomegalovirus exposure and HLA in healthy donors. For the study at large: Out of 170 million or so T cells, an earlier analysis found 117 million unique TCR beta sequences in total.

As regards this clone: Its antigen is currently unknown.

Study-wide results and caveats: Over 150 TCR beta chains were listed as cytomegalovirus-associated. Because they were indistinguishable, some V segments, including TRBV6-2 and TRBV6-3, were excluded.

PCR used 60 Vbeta primers and 13 Jbeta primers. Clones were sequenced by immunoSEQ multiplex PCR, and TCRdb holds only the in-frame ones, with some missing. The sample shows 200,000 to 250,000 clones, about 80% of them seen only once. Trimming stripped 7 bases from V and 1 base from J, with 11 bases between. This CDR3 has 13 amino acids. CDR1 SGHDT and CDR2 YYEEEE come from the germline V gene. The sample consisted of PBMCs. This chain links TRBV5-6 with TRBJ2-5, with D maybe TRBD2 (6 bases). The sequence was collected from a woman in her forties in good health and CMV-seronegative. DNA for the CDR3: TGTGCCAGCGGGCGGGGACTCCAAGAGACCCAGTACTTC. Translating gives CASGRGLQETQYF.